This T cell receptor beta chain is from a study of radiotherapy plus CTLA-4 blockade in lung cancer. For the study at large: Around 20% of enrolled patients responded objectively, and around 30% had disease control.

Patients had chemo-refractory metastatic non-small-cell lung cancer and received focal radiation plus CTLA-4 blockade that used ipilimumab. Produced via immunoSEQ multiplex PCR; TCRdb's table is partial and in-frame only. Of some 73,000 clones listed, around 81% are singletons. This clone was detected a few times. The antigen remains unidentified. Study-level findings and limits: Interferon-beta and early blood T cell clone dynamics reportedly predicted response best. Researchers report tumor-derived TCR clones expanding in blood after radiotherapy plus ipilimumab.

Germline assignment: CDR1 SGHVS and CDR2 FNYEAQ. The CDR3 sequence is 18 residues long. The TCR comes from a human donor with non-small cell lung cancer whose response to radiotherapy plus ipilimumab could not be evaluated. Some clones in this sample may be carry-over from other donors' samples. The sample was peripheral blood, taken from a patient treated with radiotherapy plus ipilimumab. V usage is TRBV7-6 and J usage is TRBJ2-5, with 8 bases fitting TRBD2. The end of the DNA fits TRBJ2-7 better, so the J call may be wrong. The CDR3 nucleotides read TGTGCCAGCAGCTTAGCGCCTCCGGGCGGGGGGCCTTCCTACGAGCAGTACTTC. It is translated as CASSLAPPGGGPSYEQYF.